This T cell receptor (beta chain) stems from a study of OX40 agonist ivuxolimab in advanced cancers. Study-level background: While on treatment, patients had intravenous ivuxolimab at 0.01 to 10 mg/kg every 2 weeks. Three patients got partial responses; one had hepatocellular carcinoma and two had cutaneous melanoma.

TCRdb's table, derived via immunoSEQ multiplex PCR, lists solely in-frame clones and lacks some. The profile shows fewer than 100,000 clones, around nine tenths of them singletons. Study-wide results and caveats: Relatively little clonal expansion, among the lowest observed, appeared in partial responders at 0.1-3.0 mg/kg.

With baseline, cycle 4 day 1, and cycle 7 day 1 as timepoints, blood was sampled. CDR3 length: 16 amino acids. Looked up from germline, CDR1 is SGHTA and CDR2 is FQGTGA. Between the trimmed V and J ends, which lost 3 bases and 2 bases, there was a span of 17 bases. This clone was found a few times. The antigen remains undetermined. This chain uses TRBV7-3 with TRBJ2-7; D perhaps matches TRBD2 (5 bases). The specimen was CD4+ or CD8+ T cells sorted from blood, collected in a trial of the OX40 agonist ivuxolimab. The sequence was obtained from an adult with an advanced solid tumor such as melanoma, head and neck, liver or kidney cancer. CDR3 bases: TGTGCCAGCAGCTTTTTCTTCCGGGATTCGGCCTACGAGCAGTACTTC. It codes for CASSFFFRDSAYEQYF. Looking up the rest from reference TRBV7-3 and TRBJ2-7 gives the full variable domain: GAGVSQTPSNKVTEKGKYVELRCDPISGHTALYWYRQSLGQGPEFLIYFQGTGAADDSGLPNDRFFAVRPEGSVSTLKIQRTERGDSAVYLCASSFFFRDSAYEQYFGPGTRLTVT.